The next 31 T cell receptor beta chains were all read from a single sample in a study of shared clonotypes between healthy human individuals. Assay used: immunoSEQ multiplex PCR; TCRdb lists only in-frame clones, some missing. This table holds around 1.6 million clones, under 99% found once. The specimen sequenced was naive CD4+ T cells sorted from blood. Subset noted: CD45RA+ positively selected. These receptors all come from a man aged 25 to 45 in good health.

This chain connects TRBV10-3 to TRBJ2-7, with D maybe TRBD2 (5 bases). This CDR3 is built from 13 residues. Germline loops: CDR1 ENHRY, CDR2 SYGVKD. Trimming removed 6 bases at V and 6 bases at J, with 15 bases between. The CDR3 DNA sequence: TGTGCCATCAGGTTCACGGCAGAGGGCGAGCAGTACTTC. Translating gives CAIRFTAEGEQYF.

The chain recombines TRBV15 with TRBJ1-1, with D tentatively TRBD1 (5 bases). Germline V gene lookup returns CDR1 LNHNV and CDR2 YYDKDF (reference sequence). V lost 0 bases to trimming and J lost 4 bases, with 9 bases between them. The CDR3 runs 14 residues. CDR3 loop: CATSRDPRVTEAFF. The CDR3 DNA reads as TGTGCCACCAGCAGAGATCCCAGGGTCACTGAAGCTTTCTTT.

The rearrangement joins TRBV6-1 to TRBJ2-7; perhaps TRBD1 as D (5 bases). The CDR3 contains 15 residues. Per the germline V gene, CDR1 is MNHNS and CDR2 is SASEGT. Trimming removed 6 bases at V and 0 bases at J, with 15 bases between. In DNA, the CDR3 is TGTGCCAGCAGAAGGGGCAGTCAAAGCTCCTACGAGCAGTACTTC. Residues: CASRRGSQSSYEQYF.

The CDR3 is CASSPAGDEQYF. DNA of the CDR3: TGTGCCAGCAGCCCCGCCGGCGACGAGCAGTACTTC. The rearrangement joins TRBV11-2 to TRBJ2-7; D remains ambiguous. Trimming took 5 bases from V and 5 from J, leaving 10 bases between them. CDR3 size: 12 residues. Germline CDR1 SGHAT, CDR2 FQNNGV.

V usage is TRBV6-4 and J usage is TRBJ1-1, with a weak D call TRBD1 (6 bases). Trimming took off 8 bases at V and 4 bases at J, with 20 bases between the two ends. This CDR3 comprises 15 residues. The germline V gene encodes CDR1 MRHNA and CDR2 SNTAGT. CDR3 sequence: CASSQEPGAATEAFF. DNA of the CDR3: TGTGCCAGCTCCCAGGAGCCAGGGGCGGCCACTGAAGCTTTCTTT.

The rearrangement links TRBV19 to TRBJ1-1, with D perhaps TRBD1 (6 bases). Per the germline V gene, CDR1 is LNHDA and CDR2 is SQIVND (reference sequence). Trimming removed 8 bases from V and 11 bases from J, with 18 bases in between. CDR3 length equals 12 residues. The CDR3 reads CASLTLRGRAFF. The CDR3 bases are TGTGCCAGTCTAACCCTCAGGGGTCGGGCTTTCTTT.

The CDR3 is CSATGGYTQYF. CDR3 coding DNA: TGCAGTGCAACCGGTGGTTATACGCAGTATTTT. The chain combines TRBV20-1 with TRBJ2-3; D gene unclear. Germline V gives CDR1 DFQATT, CDR2 SNEGSKA (reference sequence). CDR3 length: 11 residues. The V and J ends lost 6 bases and 7 bases respectively, with 11 bases between them.

The rearrangement joins TRBV5-4 to TRBJ2-1; TRBD2 agrees at 13 bases. CDR1 and CDR2 (germline): SGHNT, YYREEE (reference sequence). The CDR3 length is 16 residues. J gave up 8 bases and V 1 base, and 6 bases lay outside the gene matches. As DNA, the CDR3 is TGTGCCAGCAGCTTGACTAGCGGGAGGGCCTGGGATGAGCAGTTCTTC. Residues: CASSLTSGRAWDEQFF.

The chain couples TRBV9 to TRBJ2-5; D may match TRBD1 or TRBD2 (5 bases each). CDR1 and CDR2 (germline): SGDLS, YYNGEE. Trimming took off 0 bases at V and 2 bases at J, with 14 bases between the two ends. The CDR3 loop spans 16 amino acids. The CDR3 protein is CASSVDPGTTQETQYF. Written as DNA, the CDR3 is TGTGCCAGCAGCGTAGACCCAGGGACCACACAAGAGACCCAGTACTTC. The whole variable domain, remainder taken from reference TRBV9 and TRBJ2-5, is DSGVTQTPKHLITATGQRVTLRCSPRSGDLSVYWYQQSLDQGLQFLIQYYNGEERAKGNILERFSAQQFPDLHSELNLSSLELGDSALYFCASSVDPGTTQETQYFGPGTRLLVL.

J is TRBJ1-2 and V is TRBV18, with 7 bases lining up with TRBD1. CDR1 KGHSH and CDR2 LQKENI come from the germline V gene. V lost 5 bases and J lost 5; bases outside the gene matches: 11. The CDR3 runs to 15 residues. The CDR3 sequence is CASSTGTAMGYGYTF. CDR3 bases: TGTGCCAGCTCAACCGGGACAGCCATGGGGTATGGCTACACCTTC.

About this clone itself: A read error may account for a junction end that differs from germline. For the CDR3, the DNA is TGTGCCAGTAGTATAGATCCCTTGAATCGCTGTCGCTTC. Translating gives CASSIDPLNRCRF. This rearrangement joins TRBV19 to TRBJ2-7, with D unresolved. CDR3 length: 13 amino acids. Per germline, CDR1 LNHDA and CDR2 SQIVND (reference sequence).

V is TRBV6-5 and J is TRBJ1-5; D perhaps matches TRBD1 (6 bases). With 5 bases removed from V and 6 bases from J, the gap between germline ends came to 17 bases. CDR1 and CDR2 from the germline V gene are MNHEY and SVGAGI. The CDR3 runs 15 residues. DNA of the CDR3: TGTGCCAGCAGTCTGATAATGGGGGCAGGTCAGCCCCAGCATTTT. Amino acids: CASSLIMGAGQPQHF.

The count of this clone is one. The chain recombines TRBV29-1 with TRBJ2-7; tentatively, D is TRBD1 (5 bases). The CDR3 loop spans 12 amino acids. The V gene's germline CDR1 is SQVTM and CDR2 ANQGSEA. The ends were cut back, 3 bases at V and 5 bases at J, with 11 bases in the middle. CDR3 DNA: TGCAGCGTTGATCAGGGCAGGGACGAGCAGTACTTC. This encodes CSVDQGRDEQYF.

The chain is built from TRBV10-3 and TRBJ2-3; tentative D call: TRBD1 (6 bases). V was pared by 6 bases and J by 2 bases, with 12 bases between. The CDR3 consists of 14 residues. Germline V CDR1 and CDR2: ENHRY, SYGVKD. The CDR3: CAIRTGSSTDTQYF. The CDR3 nucleotides are TGTGCCATCAGAACAGGGTCGTCCACAGATACGCAGTATTTT.

The chain joins TRBV11-3 to TRBJ2-1, with D possibly being TRBD2 (5 bases). Germline CDR1 and CDR2: SGHNT and YENEEA. Deletions cut 1 base from V and 8 bases from J, with 15 bases between. This CDR3 spans 15 amino acids. CDR3 loop: CASSLAYPARDEQFF. In nucleotides, the CDR3 is TGTGCCAGCAGCTTAGCCTACCCAGCGAGGGATGAGCAGTTCTTC. Variable domain in full (rest from reference TRBV11-3 and TRBJ2-1): EAGVVQSPRYKIIEKKQPVAFWCNPISGHNTLYWYLQNLGQGPELLIRYENEEAVDDSQLPKDRFSAERLKGVDSTLKIQPAELGDSAVYLCASSLAYPARDEQFFGPGTRLTVL.

This chain joins TRBV7-2 and TRBJ2-1; TRBD2 agrees at 7 bases. The CDR3 contains 15 residues. J lost 3 bases, V lost 1 base, and 3 bases had no gene match. The germline V gene encodes CDR1 SGHTA and CDR2 FQGNSA. Here the CDR3 DNA reads TGTGCCAGCAGCTTAGGCGGGAGATTCTACAATGAGCAGTTCTTC. Translated: CASSLGGRFYNEQFF. Complete variable domain (other parts from reference TRBV7-2 and TRBJ2-1): GAGVSQSPSNKVTEKGKDVELRCDPISGHTALYWYRQSLGQGLEFLIYFQGNSAPDKSGLPSDRFSAERTGGSVSTLTIQRTQQEDSAVYLCASSLGGRFYNEQFFGPGTRLTVL.

As to this clone: The same CDR3 also results from other DNA sequences found in this sample. V is TRBV29-1 and J is TRBJ2-6, with a weak D call TRBD1 (6 bases). V lost 4 bases to trimming and J lost 4 bases, with 11 bases between them. CDR3 length: 14 residues. Germline V gives CDR1 SQVTM, CDR2 ANQGSEA. The CDR3 loop is CSVVQGAGANVLTF. The CDR3 bases are TGCAGCGTTGTACAGGGCGCCGGGGCCAACGTCCTGACTTTC.

This clone has just one count. J is TRBJ2-7 and V is TRBV29-1; 10 bases line up with TRBD2. CDR1 is SQVTM and CDR2 is ANQGSEA in the germline V gene. V trimming: 5 bases; J trimming: 4 bases; junction bases outside the gene matches: 8. This CDR3 region has 14 residues. CDR3 DNA sequence: TGCAGCGTTATTAGGAGCGGGAGGGCGTACGAGCAGTACTTC. Its translation is CSVIRSGRAYEQYF.

The chain's CDR3 is CASSPGLRSYNEQFF. In DNA form, the CDR3 reads TGTGCCAGCTCTCCGGGACTGAGGAGTTACAATGAGCAGTTCTTC. V is TRBV18 and J is TRBJ2-1, with TRBD2 as a possible D gene (6 bases). The V end lost 6 bases, the J end lost 4 bases, and 16 bases lay between the germline ends. The CDR3 totals 15 residues. The V gene's germline CDR1 is KGHSH and CDR2 LQKENI.

V gene TRBV5-1 combines with J gene TRBJ2-3; 7 bases are shared with TRBD2. Per the germline V gene, CDR1 is SGHRS and CDR2 is YFSETQ. V dropped 4 bases and J dropped 0; count of bases not matched to a gene: 8. This CDR3 spans 16 amino acids. Written as DNA, the CDR3 is TGCGCCAGCAGCGTTGGACTAGAGGCTAGCACAGATACGCAGTATTTT. Translation: CASSVGLEASTDTQYF.

The V gene is TRBV29-1, the J gene TRBJ2-3; D may be TRBD2 (6 bases). CDR3 size: 12 residues. From germline, CDR1 is SQVTM and CDR2 ANQGSEA. Trimming left V 6 bases short and J 6 bases short, with 13 bases between. For the CDR3, the DNA is TGCAGCGTCGGGGACTTCTCCGATACGCAGTATTTT. Translating it yields CSVGDFSDTQYF.

The J gene is TRBJ2-7, the V gene TRBV19; 10 bases are a match to TRBD2. Germline CDR1 and CDR2: LNHDA and SQIVND (reference sequence). The CDR3 consists of 15 residues. V dropped 3 bases and J dropped 3; count of bases not matched to a gene: 5. The CDR3 is CASSMKRTSGYEQYF. The CDR3 DNA sequence: TGTGCCAGTAGTATGAAGCGGACTAGCGGCTACGAGCAGTACTTC.

Note on this clone: Different DNA sequences within this sample yield the same CDR3. The CDR3 loop reads CASSPGWGEKLFF. CDR3 bases: TGTGCCAGTAGCCCCGGGTGGGGTGAAAAACTGTTTTTT. The chain couples TRBV19 to TRBJ1-4; D is undetermined. The ends were cut back, 6 bases at V and 7 bases at J, with 12 bases in the middle. The germline CDR1 and CDR2 sequences are LNHDA and SQIVND (reference sequence). The CDR3 consists of 13 residues.

The rearrangement links TRBV7-9 to TRBJ2-5; D may be TRBD1 (5 bases). Germline CDR1 and CDR2: SEHNR and FQNEAQ (reference sequence). CDR3 length: 15 amino acids. Trimming shortened V by 1 base and J by 1 base, and 10 bases separated the two germline ends. The CDR3 is CASSLGGGSQETQYF. CDR3 nucleotide sequence: TGTGCCAGCAGCTTAGGGGGCGGTTCCCAAGAGACCCAGTACTTC. Full variable domain (outside the CDR3, taken from reference TRBV7-9 and TRBJ2-5): DTGVSQNPRHKITKRGQNVTFRCDPISEHNRLYWYRQTLGQGPEFLTYFQNEAQLEKSRLLSDRFSAERPKGSFSTLEIQRTEQGDSAMYLCASSLGGGSQETQYFGPGTRLLVL.

V usage is TRBV5-1 and J usage is TRBJ1-4; the match to TRBD1 covers 7 bases. Germline loops: CDR1 SGHRS, CDR2 YFSETQ. The ends lost 0 bases at V and 6 bases at J; junction bases unmatched: 2. The CDR3 extends over 14 amino acids. The CDR3 DNA follows: TGCGCCAGCAGCTTGGAGGGGGCTTATGAAAAACTGTTTTTT. Amino acid sequence: CASSLEGAYEKLFF.

J is TRBJ2-5 and V is TRBV5-8; D is perhaps TRBD1 or TRBD2 (6 bases each). CDR1 and CDR2 from the germline V gene are SGHTS and YDEGEE. The CDR3 is 17 residues long. V gave up 0 bases and J gave up 2 bases, with 17 bases separating them. CDR3 DNA sequence: TGTGCCAGCAGCTTGGTAAGGGGGGCGGACAGTCAAGAGACCCAGTACTTC. Encoded protein: CASSLVRGADSQETQYF.

This chain connects TRBV7-2 to TRBJ2-7; weak D call: TRBD1 (6 bases). With 6 bases removed from V and 3 bases from J, the gap between germline ends came to 18 bases. Germline CDR1 SGHTA, CDR2 FQGNSA. There are 15 residues in the CDR3. As DNA, the CDR3 is TGTGCCAGCAGGCGGCCTGGACAGATATTCTACGAGCAGTACTTC. Translated, it gives CASRRPGQIFYEQYF.

The rearrangement uses TRBV11-2 and TRBJ2-7; D gene ambiguous. Germline V CDR1 and CDR2: SGHAT, FQNNGV. The V and J ends lost 8 bases and 3 bases respectively, with 17 bases between them. The CDR3 extends over 14 amino acids. The CDR3 here is CASSSRLQFYEQYF. CDR3 nucleotide sequence: TGTGCCAGCTCCAGCAGGCTGCAATTCTACGAGCAGTACTTC.

The J gene is TRBJ2-7, the V gene TRBV28, with TRBD1 matching 7 bases. V shed 5 bases, J shed 3 bases, and the junction held 7 bases outside the gene matches. This CDR3 is 14 amino acids long. The germline CDR1 and CDR2 sequences are MDHEN and SYDVKM. CDR3 coding DNA: TGTGCCAGCAGTCGAGACAGGGCAGGCTACGAGCAGTACTTC. Protein product: CASSRDRAGYEQYF.

The rearrangement uses TRBV5-1 and TRBJ2-7; D may be TRBD2 (6 bases). V was pared by 4 bases and J by 3 bases, with 17 bases between. Germline assignment: CDR1 SGHRS and CDR2 YFSETQ. This CDR3 has 15 amino acids. This CDR3 is CASSVGTWEDYEQYF. The CDR3 DNA reads TGCGCCAGCAGCGTGGGGACTTGGGAGGACTACGAGCAGTACTTC. Full variable domain (rest looked up from reference TRBV5-1 and TRBJ2-7): KAGVTQTPRYLIKTRGQQVTLSCSPISGHRSVSWYQQTPGQGLQFLFEYFSETQRNKGNFPGRFSGRQFSNSRSEMNVSTLELGDSALYLCASSVGTWEDYEQYFGPGTRLTVT.

The chain recombines TRBV7-8 with TRBJ1-2; the match to TRBD1 covers 9 bases. J was trimmed by 3 bases and V by 2 bases; bases with no gene match: 10. The V gene's germline CDR1 is SGHVS and CDR2 FQNEAQ. CDR3 length: 17 amino acids. This CDR3 reads CASSLTGTGPKDYGYTF. In DNA form, the CDR3 reads TGTGCCAGCAGCTTAACCGGGACAGGGCCCAAAGACTATGGCTACACCTTC.